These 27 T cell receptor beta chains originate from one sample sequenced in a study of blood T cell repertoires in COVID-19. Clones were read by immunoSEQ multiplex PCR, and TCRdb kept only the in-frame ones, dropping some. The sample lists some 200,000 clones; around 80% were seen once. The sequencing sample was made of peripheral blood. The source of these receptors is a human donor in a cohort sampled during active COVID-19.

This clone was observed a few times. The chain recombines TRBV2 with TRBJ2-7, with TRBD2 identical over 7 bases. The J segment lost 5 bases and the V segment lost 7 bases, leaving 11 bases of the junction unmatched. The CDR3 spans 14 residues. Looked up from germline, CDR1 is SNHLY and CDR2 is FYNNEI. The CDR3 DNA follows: TGTGCCAGCACTTTGGGCCTCGGGAGGAACGAGCAGTACTTC. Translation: CASTLGLGRNEQYF.

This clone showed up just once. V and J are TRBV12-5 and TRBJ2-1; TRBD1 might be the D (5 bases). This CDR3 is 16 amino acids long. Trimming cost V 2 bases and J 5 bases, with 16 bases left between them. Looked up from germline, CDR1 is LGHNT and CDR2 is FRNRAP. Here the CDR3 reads CASGLQLPQADNEQFF. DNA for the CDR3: TGTGCTAGTGGTTTGCAACTCCCACAGGCCGACAATGAGCAGTTCTTC.

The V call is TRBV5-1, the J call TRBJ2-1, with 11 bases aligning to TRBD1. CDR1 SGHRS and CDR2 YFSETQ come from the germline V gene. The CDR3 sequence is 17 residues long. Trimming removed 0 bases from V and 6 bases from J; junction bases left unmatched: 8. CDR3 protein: CASSLGLRTGGINEQFF. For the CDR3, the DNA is TGCGCCAGCAGCTTGGGTCTAAGGACAGGGGGCATCAATGAGCAGTTCTTC.

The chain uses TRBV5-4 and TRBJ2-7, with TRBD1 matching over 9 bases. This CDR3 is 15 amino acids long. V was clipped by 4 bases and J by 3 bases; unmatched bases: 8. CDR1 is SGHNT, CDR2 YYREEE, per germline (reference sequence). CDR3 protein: CASSTTGTGIYEQYF. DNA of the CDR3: TGTGCCAGCAGCACAACCGGGACAGGGATCTACGAGCAGTACTTC.

The CDR3 loop reads CASSSGDLAMEQFF. Written as DNA, the CDR3 is TGCGCCAGCAGCTCGGGAGACCTGGCAATGGAGCAGTTCTTC. This chain joins TRBV5-1 and TRBJ2-1; D might be TRBD2 (6 bases). Trimming pared 3 bases from V and 10 bases from J, leaving 17 bases between. There are 14 residues in the CDR3. CDR1 is SGHRS, CDR2 YFSETQ, per germline.

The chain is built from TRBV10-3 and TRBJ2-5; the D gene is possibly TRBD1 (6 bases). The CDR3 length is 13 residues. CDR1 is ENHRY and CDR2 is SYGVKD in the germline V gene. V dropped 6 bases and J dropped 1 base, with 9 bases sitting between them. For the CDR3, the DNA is TGTGCCATCAGCAGGGGATTCCAAGAGACCCAGTACTTC. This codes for CAISRGFQETQYF.

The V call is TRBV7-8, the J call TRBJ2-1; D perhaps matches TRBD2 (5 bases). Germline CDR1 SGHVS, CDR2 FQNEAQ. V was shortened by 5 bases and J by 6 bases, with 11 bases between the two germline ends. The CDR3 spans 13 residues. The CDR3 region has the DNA TGTGCCAGCAGCCCATTCACTAGCAATGAGCAGTTCTTC. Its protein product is CASSPFTSNEQFF.

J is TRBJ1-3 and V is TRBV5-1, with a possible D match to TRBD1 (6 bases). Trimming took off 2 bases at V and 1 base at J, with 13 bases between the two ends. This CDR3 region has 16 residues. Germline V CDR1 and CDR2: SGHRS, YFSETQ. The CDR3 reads CASSFDVTGSGNTIYF. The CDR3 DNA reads TGCGCCAGCAGCTTCGACGTTACAGGGTCTGGAAACACCATATATTTT. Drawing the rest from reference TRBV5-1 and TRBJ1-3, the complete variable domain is KAGVTQTPRYLIKTRGQQVTLSCSPISGHRSVSWYQQTPGQGLQFLFEYFSETQRNKGNFPGRFSGRQFSNSRSEMNVSTLELGDSALYLCASSFDVTGSGNTIYFGEGSWLTVV.

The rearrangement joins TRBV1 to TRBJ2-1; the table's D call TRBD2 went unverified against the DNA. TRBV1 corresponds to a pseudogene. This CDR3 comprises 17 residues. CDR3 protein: CTSSQETGLAGAGEQFF. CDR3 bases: TGCACCAGCAGCCAAGAAACAGGACTAGCGGGAGCCGGTGAGCAGTTCTTC.

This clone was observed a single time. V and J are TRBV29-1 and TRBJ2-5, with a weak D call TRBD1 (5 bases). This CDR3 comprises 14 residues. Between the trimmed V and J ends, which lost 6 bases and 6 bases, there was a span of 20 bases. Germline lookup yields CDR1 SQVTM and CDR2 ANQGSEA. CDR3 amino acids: CSVGPGHSHKTQYF. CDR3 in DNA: TGCAGCGTGGGGCCCGGGCACAGTCATAAGACCCAGTACTTC.

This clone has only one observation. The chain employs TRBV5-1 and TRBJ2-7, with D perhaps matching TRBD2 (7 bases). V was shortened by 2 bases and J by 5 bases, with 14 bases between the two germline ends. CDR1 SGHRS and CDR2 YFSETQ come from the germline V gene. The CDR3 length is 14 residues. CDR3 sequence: CASSLPGRGDEQYF. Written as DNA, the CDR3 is TGCGCCAGCAGCTTACCAGGGAGGGGGGACGAGCAGTACTTC.

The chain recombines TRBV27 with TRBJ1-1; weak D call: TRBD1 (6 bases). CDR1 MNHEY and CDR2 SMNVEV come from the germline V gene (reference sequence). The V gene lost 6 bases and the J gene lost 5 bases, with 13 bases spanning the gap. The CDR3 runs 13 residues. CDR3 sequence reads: CASSWGQSTEAFF. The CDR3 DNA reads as TGTGCCAGCAGCTGGGGACAATCTACTGAAGCTTTCTTT.

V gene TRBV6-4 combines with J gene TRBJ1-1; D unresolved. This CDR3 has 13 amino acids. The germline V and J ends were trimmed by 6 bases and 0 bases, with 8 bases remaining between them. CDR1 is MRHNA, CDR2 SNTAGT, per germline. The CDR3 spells CASRVAVNTEAFF. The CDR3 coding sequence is TGTGCCAGCAGAGTGGCGGTGAACACTGAAGCTTTCTTT.

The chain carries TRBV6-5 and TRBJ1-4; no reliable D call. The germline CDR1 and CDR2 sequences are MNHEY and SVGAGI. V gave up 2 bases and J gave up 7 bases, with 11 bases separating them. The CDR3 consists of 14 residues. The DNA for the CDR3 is TGTGCCAGCAGTTACGACGGGTTGGGTGAAAAACTGTTTTTT. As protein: CASSYDGLGEKLFF.

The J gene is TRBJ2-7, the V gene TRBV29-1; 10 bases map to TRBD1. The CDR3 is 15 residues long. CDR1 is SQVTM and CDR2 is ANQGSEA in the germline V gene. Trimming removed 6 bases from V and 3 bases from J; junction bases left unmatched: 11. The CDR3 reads CSVERAGQGSYEQYF. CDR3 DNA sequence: TGCAGCGTGGAACGAGCGGGACAGGGGAGCTACGAGCAGTACTTC.

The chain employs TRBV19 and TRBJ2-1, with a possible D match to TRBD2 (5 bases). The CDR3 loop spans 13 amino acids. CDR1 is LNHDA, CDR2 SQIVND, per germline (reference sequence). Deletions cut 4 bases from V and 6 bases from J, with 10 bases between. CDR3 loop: CASSKTSVNEQFF. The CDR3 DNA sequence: TGTGCCAGTAGTAAAACTAGTGTCAATGAGCAGTTCTTC.

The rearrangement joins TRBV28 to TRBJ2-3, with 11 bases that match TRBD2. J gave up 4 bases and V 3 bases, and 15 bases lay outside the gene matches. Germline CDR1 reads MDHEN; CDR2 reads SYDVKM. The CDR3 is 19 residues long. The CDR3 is CASSFPRPPVSGRADTQYF. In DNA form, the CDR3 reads TGTGCCAGCAGTTTCCCCCGTCCACCTGTTAGCGGGAGGGCAGATACGCAGTATTTT. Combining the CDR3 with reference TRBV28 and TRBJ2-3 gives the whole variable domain DVKVTQSSRYLVKRTGEKVFLECVQDMDHENMFWYRQDPGLGLRLIYFSYDVKMKEKGDIPEGYSVSREKKERFSLILESASTNQTSMYLCASSFPRPPVSGRADTQYFGPGTRLTVL.

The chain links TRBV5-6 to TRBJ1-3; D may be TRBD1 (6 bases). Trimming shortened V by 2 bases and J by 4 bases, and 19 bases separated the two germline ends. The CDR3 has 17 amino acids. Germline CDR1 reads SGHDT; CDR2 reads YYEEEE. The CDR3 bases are TGTGCCAGCAGCTTCCCAGGGGAGGGGGAATCCGGAAACACCATATATTTT. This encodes CASSFPGEGESGNTIYF.

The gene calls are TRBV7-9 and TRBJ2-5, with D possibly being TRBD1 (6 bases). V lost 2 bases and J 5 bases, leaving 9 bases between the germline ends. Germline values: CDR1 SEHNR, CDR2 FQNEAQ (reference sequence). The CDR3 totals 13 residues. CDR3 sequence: CASSLSGDETQYF. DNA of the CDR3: TGTGCCAGCAGCTTATCAGGGGACGAGACCCAGTACTTC.

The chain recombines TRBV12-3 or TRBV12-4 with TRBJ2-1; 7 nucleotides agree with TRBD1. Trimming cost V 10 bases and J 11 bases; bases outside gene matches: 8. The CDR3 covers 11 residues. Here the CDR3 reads CATLMDRQQFF. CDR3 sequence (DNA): TGTGCCACCCTAATGGACAGGCAGCAGTTCTTC.

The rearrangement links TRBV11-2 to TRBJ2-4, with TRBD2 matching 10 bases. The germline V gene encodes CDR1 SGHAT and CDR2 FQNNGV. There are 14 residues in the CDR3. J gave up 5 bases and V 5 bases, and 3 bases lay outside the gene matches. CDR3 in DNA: TGTGCCAGCAGCGCCGGACTAGCGGAAAACATTCAGTACTTC. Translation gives CASSAGLAENIQYF.

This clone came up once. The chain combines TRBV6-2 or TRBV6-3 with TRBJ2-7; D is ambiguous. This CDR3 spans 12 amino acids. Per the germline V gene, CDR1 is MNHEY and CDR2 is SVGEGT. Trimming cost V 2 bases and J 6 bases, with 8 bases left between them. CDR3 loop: CASSYGRVEQYF. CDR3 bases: TGTGCCAGCAGTTACGGGCGCGTCGAGCAGTACTTC.

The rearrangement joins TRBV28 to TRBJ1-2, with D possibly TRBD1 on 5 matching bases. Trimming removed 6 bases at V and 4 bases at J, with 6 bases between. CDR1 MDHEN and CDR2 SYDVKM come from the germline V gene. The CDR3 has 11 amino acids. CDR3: CASRGLYGYTF. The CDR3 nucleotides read TGTGCCAGCAGGGGACTCTATGGCTACACCTTC.

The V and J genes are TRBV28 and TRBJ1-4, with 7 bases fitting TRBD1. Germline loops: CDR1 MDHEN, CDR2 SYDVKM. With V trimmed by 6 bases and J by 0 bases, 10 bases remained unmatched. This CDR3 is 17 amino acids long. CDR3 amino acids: CASSLTGFGATNEKLFF. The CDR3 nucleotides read TGTGCCAGCAGCTTGACAGGGTTTGGAGCAACTAATGAAAAACTGTTTTTT. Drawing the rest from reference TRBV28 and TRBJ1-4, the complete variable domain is DVKVTQSSRYLVKRTGEKVFLECVQDMDHENMFWYRQDPGLGLRLIYFSYDVKMKEKGDIPEGYSVSREKKERFSLILESASTNQTSMYLCASSLTGFGATNEKLFFGSGTQLSVL.

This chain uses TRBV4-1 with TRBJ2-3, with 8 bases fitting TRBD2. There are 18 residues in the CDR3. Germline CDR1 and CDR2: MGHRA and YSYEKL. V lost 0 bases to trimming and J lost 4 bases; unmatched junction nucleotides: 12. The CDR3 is CASSQDPRTSGEADTQYF. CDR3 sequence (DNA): TGCGCCAGCAGCCAAGACCCCCGCACTAGCGGAGAGGCAGATACGCAGTATTTT.

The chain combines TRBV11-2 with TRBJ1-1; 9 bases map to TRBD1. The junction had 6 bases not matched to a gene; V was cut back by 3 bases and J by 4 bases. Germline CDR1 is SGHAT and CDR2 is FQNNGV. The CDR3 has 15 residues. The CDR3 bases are TGTGCCAGCAGCTTCACAGGGGGCGTCGGCACTGAAGCTTTCTTT. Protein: CASSFTGGVGTEAFF.

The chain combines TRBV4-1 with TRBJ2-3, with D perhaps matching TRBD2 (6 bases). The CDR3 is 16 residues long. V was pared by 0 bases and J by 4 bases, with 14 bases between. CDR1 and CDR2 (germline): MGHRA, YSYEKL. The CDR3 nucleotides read TGCGCCAGCAGCCAAGAAGTCGGAGGGCTCGCAGATACGCAGTATTTT. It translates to CASSQEVGGLADTQYF.